Sequencing of this TCR beta chain was carried out in a study of somatic mutations in cytotoxic T cells in rheumatoid arthritis. Germline assignment: CDR1 SGHNT and CDR2 YYREEE (reference sequence). This CDR3 has 14 residues. V was clipped by 5 bases and J by 8 bases; unmatched bases: 9. Produced via immunoSEQ multiplex PCR; TCRdb's table is partial and in-frame only. Among approximately 23,000 clones listed, 78% were seen once. Broader study findings: Patients with rheumatoid arthritis did not differ significantly from age-matched healthy controls in CD8+ T-cell clonality. No age-related increase in CD8+ clonality was seen in healthy controls, but one was seen in rheumatoid arthritis patients. Among rheumatoid arthritis patients, TRBV07 appeared slightly underrepresented, and this finding was left without any adjustment for multiple comparisons.

As concerns this clone: Its specificity is unknown.

Sequences were obtained from CD8+ T cells sorted from blood. The sequence derives from an adult with rheumatoid arthritis. The chain links TRBV5-4 to TRBJ1-1; 10 positions agree with TRBD1. CDR3 coding DNA: TGTGCCAGCAGACGCGACAGGGGGCTCACCGAAGCTTTCTTT. Translation: CASRRDRGLTEAFF.